The 18 T cell receptor beta chains presented below share a single source sample, sequenced in a study of T cells in Graves' hyperthyroidism and ophthalmopathy. RNA transcripts gave rise to amplified TCR beta CDR3 regions. The HTBI primer set was used in a first-round RT-PCR of the TCR CDR3. TCRdb reprocessed the multiplex PCR reads via MiXCR and lists one record per CDR3 protein. The sample lists almost 250,000 distinct CDR3 sequences, more than 20% occurring once. The sequencing sample was made of blood. The receptors were sampled from a woman aged 40 to 50 with Graves' ophthalmopathy.

The chain employs TRBV2 and TRBJ1-5, with a tentative D call TRBD1 (5 bases). V lost 7 bases and J lost 7, with 11 bases in between. CDR1 is SNHLY and CDR2 is FYNNEI in the germline V gene. The CDR3 is 12 residues long. This chain's CDR3 is CASTRDRQPQHF. The CDR3 DNA follows: TGTGCCAGCACCCGGGACCGGCAGCCCCAGCATTTT.

The J gene is TRBJ2-2, the V gene TRBV28; D uncertain. CDR3 length equals 16 residues. V was shortened by 0 bases and J by 4 bases, with 12 bases between the two germline ends. Germline V lookup: CDR1 MDHEN, CDR2 SYDVKM. CDR3 sequence reads: CASSLWAGLSTGELFF. Here the CDR3 DNA reads TGTGCCAGCAGTTTATGGGCCGGGTTGAGCACCGGGGAGCTGTTTTTT.

This clonotype was picked up many times. The chain employs TRBV28 and TRBJ1-1, with D unresolved. Trimming cost V 6 bases and J 1 base, with 9 bases left between them. The CDR3 contains 13 residues. Germline assignment: CDR1 MDHEN and CDR2 SYDVKM. CDR3 nucleotide sequence: TGTGCCAGCAGGCCTTCTGGGAACACTGAAGCTTTCTTT. It translates to CASRPSGNTEAFF.

The CDR3, as DNA: TGTGCCAGCAGTTTATGGCAGGGAGCGGGAGCCAAAAACATTCAGTACTTC. This codes for CASSLWQGAGAKNIQYF. The V gene is TRBV12-3 or TRBV12-4, the J gene TRBJ2-4; D might be TRBD2 (6 bases). Deletions cut 2 bases from V and 0 bases from J, with 14 bases between. The CDR3 covers 17 residues.

This clonotype showed up many times. The chain combines TRBV7-3 with TRBJ1-5, with D perhaps matching TRBD1 (5 bases). The CDR3 length is 16 residues. Trimming removed 0 bases from V and 2 bases from J, with 11 bases in between. CDR1 and CDR2 (germline): SGHTA, FQGTGA. CDR3 nucleotide sequence: TGTGCCAGCAGCTTAACGGGGCAGGGACGCAATCAGCCCCAGCATTTT. Encoded protein: CASSLTGQGRNQPQHF.

The DNA of the CDR3 is TGTGCCAGCAAGTATCGGGGGTTGGACTACGAGCAGTACTTC. As protein: CASKYRGLDYEQYF. V is TRBV2 and J is TRBJ2-7; TRBD2 might be the D (6 bases). V was shortened by 7 bases and J by 3 bases, with 16 bases between the two germline ends. Germline V gene data show CDR1 as SNHLY and CDR2 as FYNNEI. The CDR3 covers 14 residues.

This clonotype was recorded at least ten times. This chain connects TRBV20-1 to TRBJ1-2; D perhaps matches TRBD1 (5 bases). This CDR3 comprises 14 residues. The V gene's germline CDR1 is DFQATT and CDR2 SNEGSKA (reference sequence). The ends were cut back, 3 bases at V and 7 bases at J, with 18 bases in the middle. Here the CDR3 reads CSASRLQGLGGYTF. The CDR3 nucleotides are TGCAGTGCTAGCAGGCTGCAGGGTCTGGGTGGCTACACCTTC.

This clonotype showed up just a few times. Relative to the germline gene, one junction end is altered; a read error may explain this. This chain connects TRBV28 to TRBJ2-7; unclear D gene. The CDR3 has 13 residues. Looked up from germline, CDR1 is MDHEN and CDR2 is SYDVKM. CDR3 DNA: TGTGCCAGCAGTGTGGGTTACTCCTACGAGCAGTCCTTC. It is translated as CASSVGYSYEQSF.

At least ten counts were recorded for this clonotype. The rearrangement links TRBV28 to TRBJ2-7; 7 positions agree with TRBD2. This CDR3 has 13 residues. Germline V gene lookup returns CDR1 MDHEN and CDR2 SYDVKM. V dropped 3 bases and J dropped 7; count of bases not matched to a gene: 6. The CDR3 region has the DNA TGTGCCAGCAGTTTTAGGTCTAGCGGTGAGCAGTACTTC. Residues: CASSFRSSGEQYF.

This sequence joins TRBV7-8 and TRBJ2-7, with 7 bases fitting TRBD1. J was trimmed by 1 base and V by 5 bases; bases with no gene match: 8. CDR1 SGHVS and CDR2 FQNEAQ come from the germline V gene. The CDR3 covers 15 residues. Written as DNA, the CDR3 is TGTGCCAGCAGCACCCACGGACAGGATTCCTACGAGCAGTACTTC. This codes for CASSTHGQDSYEQYF.

This clonotype has only one observation. V and J are TRBV15 and TRBJ1-1; no firm D call. V lost 1 base and J lost 2, with 8 bases in between. Germline assignment: CDR1 LNHNV and CDR2 YYDKDF (reference sequence). This CDR3 contains 14 residues. The CDR3 spells CATSRVPVNTEAFF. DNA of the CDR3: TGTGCCACCAGCAGAGTTCCAGTCAACACTGAAGCTTTCTTT.

The chain employs TRBV7-8 and TRBJ2-5; possible D gene TRBD2, 7 bases. There are 14 residues in the CDR3. Germline CDR1 SGHVS, CDR2 FQNEAQ. Trimming shortened V by 7 bases and J by 10 bases, and 22 bases separated the two germline ends. This chain's CDR3 is CASILGGGEGIQYF. CDR3 DNA: TGTGCCAGCATCTTGGGGGGGGGCGAGGGGATCCAGTACTTC.

This clonotype was observed at least ten times. A single base separates this from a much larger clone, so it may be a read error. The rearrangement joins TRBV6-1 to TRBJ2-5; 8 nucleotides line up with TRBD1. CDR3 length equals 15 residues. The trim removed 3 bases at V and 1 base at J, leaving 4 bases unmatched. Per the germline V gene, CDR1 is MNHNS and CDR2 is SASEGT. The CDR3 bases are TGTGCCAGCAGTGATCGACAGGGGTGCCAAGAGACCCAGTACTTC. Translation: CASSDRQGCQETQYF.

This clonotype has at least ten counts. CDR3 amino acids: CASSLPRWTYEQYF. In DNA, the CDR3 is TGTGCCAGCAGTTTACCACGATGGACCTACGAGCAGTACTTC. V is TRBV28 and J is TRBJ2-7; D not resolved. V lost 2 bases, J lost 2 bases, and 10 bases lay in between. Germline V gene data show CDR1 as MDHEN and CDR2 as SYDVKM. This CDR3 spans 14 amino acids.

This clonotype was seen at least ten times. The chain employs TRBV10-3 and TRBJ2-7; D not resolved. V shed 0 bases and J shed 3 bases, with 12 bases lying between them. This CDR3 region has 15 residues. Germline V CDR1 and CDR2: ENHRY, SYGVKD. The CDR3 protein is CAISESVATNYEQYF. CDR3 sequence (DNA): TGTGCCATCAGTGAGTCAGTAGCTACAAACTACGAGCAGTACTTC.

This clonotype was detected many times. This chain links TRBV5-1 with TRBJ2-2; D unresolved. V lost 0 bases and J 5 bases, leaving 11 bases between the germline ends. The CDR3 spans 15 residues. The germline V gene has CDR1 SGHRS and CDR2 YFSETQ. Written as DNA, the CDR3 is TGCGCCAGCAGCTTGGAGGTGACCTTTACCGGGGAGCTGTTTTTT. Protein product: CASSLEVTFTGELFF.

This clonotype was counted a few times. This chain links TRBV27 with TRBJ1-2; perhaps TRBD1 as D (5 bases). V was cut by 5 bases and J by 6 bases, with 16 bases left in between. The CDR3 sequence is 14 residues long. Germline CDR1 and CDR2: MNHEY and SMNVEV (reference sequence). The CDR3 region is CASSGGGAYNGYTF. The CDR3 DNA sequence: TGTGCCAGCAGTGGGGGAGGAGCCTACAATGGCTACACCTTC.

Many counts were recorded for this clonotype. The chain links TRBV11-2 to TRBJ2-7; 9 positions agree with TRBD1. Germline V lookup: CDR1 SGHAT, CDR2 FQNNGV. The CDR3 consists of 14 residues. V trimming: 4 bases; J trimming: 3 bases; junction bases outside the gene matches: 4. The CDR3 loop reads CASSSDRGNYEQYF. CDR3 nucleotides: TGTGCCAGCAGCTCGGACAGGGGTAACTACGAGCAGTACTTC.